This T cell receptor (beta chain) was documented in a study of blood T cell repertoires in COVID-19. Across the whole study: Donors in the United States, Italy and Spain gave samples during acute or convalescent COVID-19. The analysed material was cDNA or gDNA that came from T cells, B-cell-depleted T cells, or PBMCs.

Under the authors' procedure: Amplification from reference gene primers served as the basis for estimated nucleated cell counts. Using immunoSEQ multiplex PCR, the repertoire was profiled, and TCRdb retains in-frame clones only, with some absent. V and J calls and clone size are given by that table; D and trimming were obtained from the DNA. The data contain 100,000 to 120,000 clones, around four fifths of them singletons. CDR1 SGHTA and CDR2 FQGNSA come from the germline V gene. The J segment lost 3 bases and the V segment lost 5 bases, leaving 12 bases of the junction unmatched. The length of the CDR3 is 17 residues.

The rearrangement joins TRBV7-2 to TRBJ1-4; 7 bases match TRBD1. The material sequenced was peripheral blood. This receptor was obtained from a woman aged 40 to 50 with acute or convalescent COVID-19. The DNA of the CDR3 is TGTGCCAGCAGCCCTCGGGCAAGGGGGCCGGCTAATGAAAAACTGTTTTTT. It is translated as CASSPRARGPANEKLFF.